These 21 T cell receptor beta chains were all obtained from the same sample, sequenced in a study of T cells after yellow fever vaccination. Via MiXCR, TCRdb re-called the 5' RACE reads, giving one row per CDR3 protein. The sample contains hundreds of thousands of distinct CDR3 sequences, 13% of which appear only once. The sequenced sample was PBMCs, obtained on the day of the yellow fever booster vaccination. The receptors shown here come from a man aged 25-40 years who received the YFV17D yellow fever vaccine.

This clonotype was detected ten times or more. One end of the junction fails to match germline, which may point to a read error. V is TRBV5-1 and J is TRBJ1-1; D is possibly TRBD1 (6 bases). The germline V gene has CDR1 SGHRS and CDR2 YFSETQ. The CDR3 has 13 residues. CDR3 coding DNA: TGTGCCAGTAGCGAGACAGGGAACACTGAAGCTTTCTTT. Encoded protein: CASSETGNTEAFF.

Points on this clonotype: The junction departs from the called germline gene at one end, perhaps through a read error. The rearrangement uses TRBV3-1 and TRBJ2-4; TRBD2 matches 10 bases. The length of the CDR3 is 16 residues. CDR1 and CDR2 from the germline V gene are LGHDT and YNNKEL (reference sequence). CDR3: CATSQRISGRENIQYF. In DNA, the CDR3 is TGTGCCACCAGCCAAAGGATCAGCGGGAGGGAAAACATTCAGTACTTC.

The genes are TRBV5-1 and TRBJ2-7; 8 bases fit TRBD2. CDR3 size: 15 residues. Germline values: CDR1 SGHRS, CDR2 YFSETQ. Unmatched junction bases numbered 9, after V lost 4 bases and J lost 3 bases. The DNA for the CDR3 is TGCGCCAGCAGCCGCAGCGGGAGAGGCAGCTACGAGCAGTACTTC. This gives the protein CASSRSGRGSYEQYF.

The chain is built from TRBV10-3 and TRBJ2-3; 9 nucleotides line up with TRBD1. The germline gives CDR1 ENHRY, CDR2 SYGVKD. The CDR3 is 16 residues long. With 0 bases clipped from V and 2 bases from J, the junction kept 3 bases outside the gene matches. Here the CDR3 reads CAISESTGGSTDTQYF. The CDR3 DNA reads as TGTGCCATCAGTGAGTCGACAGGGGGTTCCACAGATACGCAGTATTTT.

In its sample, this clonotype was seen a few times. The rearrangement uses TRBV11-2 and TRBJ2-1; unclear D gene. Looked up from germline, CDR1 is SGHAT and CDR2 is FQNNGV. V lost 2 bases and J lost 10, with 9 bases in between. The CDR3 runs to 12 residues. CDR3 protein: CASSLSRVEQFF. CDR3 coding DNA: TGTGCCAGCAGCTTAAGCCGGGTAGAGCAGTTCTTC.

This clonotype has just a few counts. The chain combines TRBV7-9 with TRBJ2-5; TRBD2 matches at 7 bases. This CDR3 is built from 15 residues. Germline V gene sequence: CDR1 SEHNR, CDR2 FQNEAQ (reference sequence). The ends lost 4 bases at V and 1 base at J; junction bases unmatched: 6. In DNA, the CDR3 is TGTGCCAGCAGCTCAGGGACTACTTTCCAAGAGACCCAGTACTTC. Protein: CASSSGTTFQETQYF. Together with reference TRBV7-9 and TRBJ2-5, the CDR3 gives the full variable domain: DTGVSQNPRHKITKRGQNVTFRCDPISEHNRLYWYRQTLGQGPEFLTYFQNEAQLEKSRLLSDRFSAERPKGSFSTLEIQRTEQGDSAMYLCASSSGTTFQETQYFGPGTRLLVL.

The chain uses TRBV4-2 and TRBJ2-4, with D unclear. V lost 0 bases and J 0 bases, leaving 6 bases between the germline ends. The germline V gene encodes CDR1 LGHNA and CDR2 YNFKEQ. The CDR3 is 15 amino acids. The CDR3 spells CASSQERQAKNIQYF. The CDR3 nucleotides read TGTGCCAGCAGCCAAGAACGGCAAGCCAAAAACATTCAGTACTTC.

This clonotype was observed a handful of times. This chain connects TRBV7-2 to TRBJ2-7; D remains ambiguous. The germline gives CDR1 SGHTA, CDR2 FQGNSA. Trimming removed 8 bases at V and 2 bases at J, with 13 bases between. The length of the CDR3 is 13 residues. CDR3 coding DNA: TGTGCCAGCTCTACTGGGCCCGCCTACGAGCAGTACTTC. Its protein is CASSTGPAYEQYF.

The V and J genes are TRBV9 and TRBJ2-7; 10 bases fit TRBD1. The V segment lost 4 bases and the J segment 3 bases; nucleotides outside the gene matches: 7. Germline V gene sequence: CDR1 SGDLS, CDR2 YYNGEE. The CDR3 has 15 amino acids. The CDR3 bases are TGTGCCAGCAGCACCACCGGGACAGGGGTCTACGAGCAGTACTTC. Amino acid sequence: CASSTTGTGVYEQYF.

CDR3 in DNA: TGTGCCAGCAGTTCGGACAGGGGGCGTGGGGCCAACGTCCTGACTTTC. As protein: CASSSDRGRGANVLTF. The genes are TRBV6-5 and TRBJ2-6, with 11 bases aligning to TRBD1. This CDR3 has 16 amino acids. With 4 bases clipped from V and 3 bases from J, the junction kept 2 bases outside the gene matches. CDR1 is MNHEY and CDR2 is SVGAGI in the germline V gene.

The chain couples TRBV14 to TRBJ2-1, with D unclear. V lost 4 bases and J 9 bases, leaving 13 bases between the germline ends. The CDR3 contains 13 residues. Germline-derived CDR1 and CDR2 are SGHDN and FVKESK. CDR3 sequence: CASSPTALAEQFF. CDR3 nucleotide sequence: TGTGCCAGCAGCCCCACCGCCTTGGCTGAGCAGTTCTTC.

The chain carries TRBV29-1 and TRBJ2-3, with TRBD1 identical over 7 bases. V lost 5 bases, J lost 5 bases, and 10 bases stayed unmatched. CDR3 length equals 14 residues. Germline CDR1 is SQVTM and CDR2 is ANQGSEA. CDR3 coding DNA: TGCAGCGTTCCCGACAGGGTGCAGGGAGATACGCAGTATTTT. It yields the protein CSVPDRVQGDTQYF.

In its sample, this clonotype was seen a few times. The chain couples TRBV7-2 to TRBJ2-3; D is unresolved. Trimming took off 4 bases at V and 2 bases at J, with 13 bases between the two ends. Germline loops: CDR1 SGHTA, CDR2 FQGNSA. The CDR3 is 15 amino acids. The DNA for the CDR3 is TGTGCCAGCAGCTCCCAAGGGCTGCTCACAGATACGCAGTATTTT. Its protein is CASSSQGLLTDTQYF.

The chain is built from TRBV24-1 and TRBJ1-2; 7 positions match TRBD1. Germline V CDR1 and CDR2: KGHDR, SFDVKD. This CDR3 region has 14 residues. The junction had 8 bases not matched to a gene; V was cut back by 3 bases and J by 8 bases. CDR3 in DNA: TGTGCCACCAGTGATCCGGACAGGATAAGCGGCTACACCTTC. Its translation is CATSDPDRISGYTF.

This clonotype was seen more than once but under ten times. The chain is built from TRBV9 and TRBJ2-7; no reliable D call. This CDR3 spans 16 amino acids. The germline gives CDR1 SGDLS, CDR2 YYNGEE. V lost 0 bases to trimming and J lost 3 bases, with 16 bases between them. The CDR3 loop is CASSVEASTAFYEQYF. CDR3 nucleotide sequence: TGTGCCAGCAGCGTAGAGGCGTCTACAGCATTCTACGAGCAGTACTTC.

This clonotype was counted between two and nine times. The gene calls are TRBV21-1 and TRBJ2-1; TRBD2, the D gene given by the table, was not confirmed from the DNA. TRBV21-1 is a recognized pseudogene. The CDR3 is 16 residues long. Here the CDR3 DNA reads TGTGCCAGCAGCAAAGGGACCCTCAAGGGGTACAATGAGCAGTTCTTC. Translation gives CASSKGTLKGYNEQFF.

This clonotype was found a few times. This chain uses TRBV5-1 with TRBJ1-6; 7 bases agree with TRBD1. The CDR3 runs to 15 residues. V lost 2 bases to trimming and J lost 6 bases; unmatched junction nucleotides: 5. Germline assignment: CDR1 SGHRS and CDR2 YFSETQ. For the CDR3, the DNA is TGCGCCAGCAGCTTCCTCCGGGACAGTAATTCACCCCTCCACTTT. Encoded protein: CASSFLRDSNSPLHF.

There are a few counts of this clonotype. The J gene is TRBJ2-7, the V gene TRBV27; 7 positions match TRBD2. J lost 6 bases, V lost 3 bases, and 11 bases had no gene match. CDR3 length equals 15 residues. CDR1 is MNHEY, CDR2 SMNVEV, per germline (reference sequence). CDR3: CASSFLHPGLSEQYF. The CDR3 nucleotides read TGTGCCAGCAGTTTCCTCCACCCGGGACTAAGCGAGCAGTACTTC.

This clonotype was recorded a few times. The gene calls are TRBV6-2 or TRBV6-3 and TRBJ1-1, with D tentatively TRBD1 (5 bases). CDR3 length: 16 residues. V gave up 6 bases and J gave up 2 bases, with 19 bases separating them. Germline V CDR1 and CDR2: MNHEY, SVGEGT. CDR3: CASRTPLGRYNTEAFF. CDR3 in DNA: TGTGCCAGCAGGACCCCTTTGGGGCGGTACAACACTGAAGCTTTCTTT.

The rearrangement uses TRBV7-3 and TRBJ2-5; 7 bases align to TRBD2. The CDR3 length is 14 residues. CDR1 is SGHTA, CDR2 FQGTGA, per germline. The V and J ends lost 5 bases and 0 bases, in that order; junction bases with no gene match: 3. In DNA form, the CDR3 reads TGTGCCAGCAGCCCAACTAGCGACCAAGAGACCCAGTACTTC. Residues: CASSPTSDQETQYF.

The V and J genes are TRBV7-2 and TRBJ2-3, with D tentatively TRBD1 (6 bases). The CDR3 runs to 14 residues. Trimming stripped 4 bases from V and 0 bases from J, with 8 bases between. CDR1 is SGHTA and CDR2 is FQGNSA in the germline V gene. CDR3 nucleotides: TGTGCCAGCAGCTCCGGACAGAGCACAGATACGCAGTATTTT. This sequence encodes CASSSGQSTDTQYF.